The text below deals with one TCR beta chain. This entry is derived from a study of blood T cell repertoires in COVID-19. Overall study: Sites in the United States, Italy and Spain provided acute and convalescent COVID-19 samples. PBMCs, B-cell-depleted T cells, or T cells provided the cDNA or gDNA that made up the material.

The CDR3 runs 14 residues. The V gene end was trimmed by 3 bases and the J gene end by 2 bases; junction bases not matched to a gene: 4. Per germline, CDR1 KGHSH and CDR2 LQKENI. Seattle enrolled patients during active infection and tracked them longitudinally. In the study's own analysis: It was from reference gene primer amplification that nucleated cell counts were estimated. Only in-frame clones appear in the TCRdb table, and some are missing; sequencing was by immunoSEQ multiplex PCR. The V and J calls and clone size come from that table; D and trimming were worked out from the DNA. The data show some 270,000 clones, 80% to 85% seen once.

The chain is built from TRBV18 and TRBJ2-7; 7 bases are a match to TRBD1. This TCR derives from a person aged 70 to 79 with COVID-19, enrolled during active disease. Sequences were obtained from peripheral blood. CDR3 sequence: CASSPVDRAYEQYF. As DNA, the CDR3 is TGTGCCAGCTCACCCGTTGACAGGGCCTACGAGCAGTACTTC. The full variable domain, completed using reference TRBV18 and TRBJ2-7, is NAGVMQNPRHLVRRRGQEARLRCSPMKGHSHVYWYRQLPEEGLKFMVYLQKENIIDESGMPKERFSAEFPKEGPSILRIQQVVRGDSAAYFCASSPVDRAYEQYFGPGTRLTVT.